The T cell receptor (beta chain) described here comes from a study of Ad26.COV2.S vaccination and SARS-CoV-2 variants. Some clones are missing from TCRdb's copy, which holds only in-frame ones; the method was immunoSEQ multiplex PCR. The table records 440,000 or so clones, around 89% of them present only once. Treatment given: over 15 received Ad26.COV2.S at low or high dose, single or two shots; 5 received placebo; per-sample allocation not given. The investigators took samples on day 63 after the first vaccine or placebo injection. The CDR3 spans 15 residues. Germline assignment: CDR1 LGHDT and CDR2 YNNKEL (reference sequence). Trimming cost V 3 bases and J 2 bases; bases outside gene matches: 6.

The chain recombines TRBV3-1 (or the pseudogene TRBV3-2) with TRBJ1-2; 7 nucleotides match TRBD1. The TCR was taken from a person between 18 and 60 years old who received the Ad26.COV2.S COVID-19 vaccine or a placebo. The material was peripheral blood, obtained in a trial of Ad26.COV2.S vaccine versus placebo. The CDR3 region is CASSHGQALNYGYTF. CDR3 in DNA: TGTGCCAGCAGCCACGGACAGGCACTGAACTATGGCTACACCTTC.